The 20 T cell receptor beta chains reported below all come from one sample, sequenced in a study of cytomegalovirus exposure and HLA in healthy donors. 13 Jbeta primers and 60 Vbeta primers were used for the PCR. Data came from immunoSEQ multiplex PCR; TCRdb stores just in-frame clones and leaves some out. The profile shows about 240,000 clones, just under 80% of them singletons. Sequencing was done on a sample of PBMCs. Receptors were obtained from a boy aged 5-17 years in good health and CMV-seronegative.

This clone was seen a single time. This sequence joins TRBV7-2 and TRBJ2-7, with 11 bases lining up with TRBD2. Germline V gene lookup returns CDR1 SGHTA and CDR2 FQGNSA. The ends lost 3 bases at V and 3 bases at J; junction bases unmatched: 4. The CDR3 loop spans 15 amino acids. CDR3 nucleotides: TGTGCCAGCAGCTTCCTTAGCGGGAGGGTCTACGAGCAGTACTTC. It specifies CASSFLSGRVYEQYF.

This clone was observed once. This rearrangement joins TRBV30 to TRBJ2-7; TRBD1 matches 8 bases. J gave up 2 bases and V 4 bases, and 1 base lay outside the gene matches. CDR1 is GTSNPN, CDR2 SVGIG, per germline (reference sequence). The CDR3 is 12 amino acids. Here the CDR3 reads CAWKQGAYEQYF. The CDR3 DNA follows: TGTGCCTGGAAACAGGGGGCCTACGAGCAGTACTTC.

This chain's CDR3 is CASSFDSASGNTIYF. DNA of the CDR3: TGTGCCAGCAGTTTCGACAGCGCCTCTGGAAACACCATATATTTT. The rearrangement links TRBV6-1 to TRBJ1-3, with D perhaps TRBD1 (5 bases). The CDR3 covers 15 residues. Deletions cut 5 bases from V and 0 bases from J, with 11 bases between. Germline assignment: CDR1 MNHNS and CDR2 SASEGT.

The rearrangement uses TRBV5-1 and TRBJ2-6; D remains ambiguous. The ends were cut back, 4 bases at V and 1 base at J, with 3 bases in the middle. This CDR3 region has 13 residues. Germline assignment: CDR1 SGHRS and CDR2 YFSETQ. The CDR3: CASSPSGANVLTF. CDR3 sequence (DNA): TGCGCCAGCAGCCCATCTGGGGCCAACGTCCTGACTTTC.

The rearrangement links TRBV19 to TRBJ2-3; D perhaps matches TRBD2 (6 bases). Germline V CDR1 and CDR2: LNHDA, SQIVND (reference sequence). The CDR3 has 15 amino acids. Trimming took off 8 bases at V and 2 bases at J, with 17 bases between the two ends. DNA of the CDR3: TGTGCCAGTGGGCTTTGGCGGGGCCTCACAGATACGCAGTATTTT. This sequence encodes CASGLWRGLTDTQYF.

The gene calls are TRBV11-2 and TRBJ1-1, with D tentatively TRBD1 (5 bases). Germline-derived CDR1 and CDR2 are SGHAT and FQNNGV. The CDR3 is 14 amino acids. Trimming took 1 base from V and 5 from J, leaving 11 bases between them. The CDR3 DNA follows: TGTGCCAGCAGCTTAGGGCAGGGAGGAACTGAAGCTTTCTTT. It specifies CASSLGQGGTEAFF.

V and J are TRBV5-4 and TRBJ2-2; 10 nucleotides align to TRBD2. The CDR3 is 16 residues long. V trimming: 2 bases; J trimming: 7 bases; junction bases outside the gene matches: 8. Looked up from germline, CDR1 is SGHNT and CDR2 is YYREEE (reference sequence). The CDR3 DNA is TGTGCCAGCAGCTTAAGCGGGAGGGCCCGGGACGGGGAGCTGTTTTTT. It yields the protein CASSLSGRARDGELFF.

This clone occurred a few times. The rearrangement uses TRBV10-3 and TRBJ1-6, with TRBD1 matching 7 bases. CDR1 is ENHRY, CDR2 SYGVKD, per germline. V trimming: 10 bases; J trimming: 6 bases; junction bases outside the gene matches: 9. This CDR3 is 14 amino acids long. The DNA for the CDR3 is TGTGCCACTACAGGGGATCCAAGTAATTCACCCCTCCACTTT. Translating gives CATTGDPSNSPLHF.

V gene TRBV10-3 combines with J gene TRBJ2-1, with D perhaps TRBD2 (5 bases). Germline V gene lookup returns CDR1 ENHRY and CDR2 SYGVKD. The CDR3 extends over 14 amino acids. Trimming took off 3 bases at V and 1 base at J, with 7 bases between the two ends. The DNA for the CDR3 is TGTGCCATCAGTGATCGGGGATCCTACAATGAGCAGTTCTTC. Amino acid sequence: CAISDRGSYNEQFF.

In its sample, this clone was seen a few times. The gene calls are TRBV5-4 and TRBJ1-1; TRBD1 agrees at 7 bases. Germline CDR1 SGHNT, CDR2 YYREEE (reference sequence). The CDR3 extends over 16 amino acids. With V trimmed by 4 bases and J by 1 base, 10 bases remained unmatched. Here the CDR3 reads CASSAGLGGRNTEAFF. The DNA for the CDR3 is TGTGCCAGCAGCGCGGGCCTAGGGGGCAGGAACACTGAAGCTTTCTTT.

The chain employs TRBV27 and TRBJ1-5, with 9 bases matching TRBD1. Germline assignment: CDR1 MNHEY and CDR2 SMNVEV (reference sequence). There are 16 residues in the CDR3. V shed 6 bases and J 4 bases; nucleotides not matched to a gene: 10. The CDR3 here is CASRRGQGAVNQPQHF. CDR3 nucleotide sequence: TGTGCCAGCAGGAGGGGACAGGGTGCCGTTAATCAGCCCCAGCATTTT.

This chain's CDR3 is CASSTKTGIDYGYTF. The CDR3 bases are TGTGCCAGCAGTACCAAGACAGGGATCGACTATGGCTACACCTTC. The J gene is TRBJ1-2, the V gene TRBV6-5; 7 positions match TRBD1. The germline CDR1 and CDR2 sequences are MNHEY and SVGAGI. Germline trimming cut 5 bases from V and 3 bases from J; bases unmatched to any gene: 9. The CDR3 loop spans 15 amino acids.

J is TRBJ2-4 and V is TRBV4-1; 16 positions agree with TRBD2. The CDR3 extends over 17 amino acids. V dropped 4 bases and J dropped 4; count of bases not matched to a gene: 4. Germline-derived CDR1 and CDR2 are MGHRA and YSYEKL. CDR3 in DNA: TGCGCCAGCAGCCCGGGACTAGCGGGGGGGCCAAAAAACATTCAGTACTTC. Translated: CASSPGLAGGPKNIQYF.

The chain links TRBV5-1 to TRBJ1-6; 8 bases agree with TRBD1. The CDR3 contains 15 residues. The V gene's germline CDR1 is SGHRS and CDR2 YFSETQ. With V trimmed by 3 bases and J by 8 bases, 7 bases remained unmatched. CDR3: CASSWAQGADSPLHF. The DNA of the CDR3 is TGCGCCAGCAGCTGGGCGCAGGGGGCCGATTCACCCCTCCACTTT.

This chain joins TRBV6-5 and TRBJ2-5, with D perhaps TRBD2 (7 bases). Per germline, CDR1 MNHEY and CDR2 SVGAGI. V lost 2 bases and J lost 5, with 15 bases in between. CDR3 length: 15 residues. The CDR3 region has the DNA TGTGCCAGCAGTTACCGTGAGAGGGGGGGGGAGACCCAGTACTTC. Protein sequence: CASSYRERGGETQYF.

The chain is built from TRBV5-6 and TRBJ1-2; possible D gene TRBD1, 5 bases. The CDR3 contains 13 residues. CDR1 and CDR2 from the germline V gene are SGHDT and YYEEEE. V was pared by 2 bases and J by 3 bases, with 8 bases between. Here the CDR3 reads CASSFLGDYGYTF. Written as DNA, the CDR3 is TGTGCCAGCAGCTTTTTAGGGGACTATGGCTACACCTTC. The full variable domain, completed using reference TRBV5-6 and TRBJ1-2, is DAGVTQSPTHLIKTRGQQVTLRCSPKSGHDTVSWYQQALGQGPQFIFQYYEEEERQRGNFPDRFSGHQFPNYSSELNVNALLLGDSALYLCASSFLGDYGYTFGSGTRLTVV.

J is TRBJ2-3 and V is TRBV14; TRBD2 matches 13 bases. The CDR3 length is 18 residues. V was clipped by 5 bases and J by 4 bases; unmatched bases: 12. Germline CDR1 SGHDN, CDR2 FVKESK. CDR3 DNA: TGTGCCAGCAGCTCCGGACTAGCGGGAGTAGTAATGGCAGATACGCAGTATTTT. Translating gives CASSSGLAGVVMADTQYF. The whole variable domain, remainder taken from reference TRBV14 and TRBJ2-3, is EAGVTQFPSHSVIEKGQTVTLRCDPISGHDNLYWYRRVMGKEIKFLLHFVKESKQDESGMPNNRFLAERTGGTYSTLKVQPAELEDSGVYFCASSSGLAGVVMADTQYFGPGTRLTVL.

The V gene is TRBV2, the J gene TRBJ2-5, with 12 bases fitting TRBD2. J lost 2 bases, V lost 5 bases, and 9 bases had no gene match. This CDR3 contains 17 residues. Germline CDR1 and CDR2: SNHLY and FYNNEI. CDR3 loop: CASSLSGTSGLQETQYF. The CDR3 DNA sequence: TGTGCCAGCAGTCTTTCCGGGACTAGCGGGCTTCAAGAGACCCAGTACTTC.

The chain couples TRBV19 to TRBJ2-5, with 9 nucleotides matching TRBD2. This CDR3 region has 14 residues. From germline, CDR1 is LNHDA and CDR2 SQIVND (reference sequence). V lost 4 bases to trimming and J lost 6 bases; unmatched junction nucleotides: 6. CDR3 loop: CASSKSGGPQTQYF. The CDR3 coding sequence is TGTGCCAGTAGTAAAAGCGGGGGGCCCCAGACCCAGTACTTC.

This clone occurred a few times. This chain uses TRBV6-5 with TRBJ1-1; the D is unclear. V shed 0 bases and J shed 6 bases, with 14 bases lying between them. Germline V gene data show CDR1 as MNHEY and CDR2 as SVGAGI. The CDR3 length is 15 residues. Here the CDR3 reads CASSYSEGTGPEAFF. In nucleotides, the CDR3 is TGTGCCAGCAGTTACTCTGAGGGCACCGGACCTGAAGCTTTCTTT.